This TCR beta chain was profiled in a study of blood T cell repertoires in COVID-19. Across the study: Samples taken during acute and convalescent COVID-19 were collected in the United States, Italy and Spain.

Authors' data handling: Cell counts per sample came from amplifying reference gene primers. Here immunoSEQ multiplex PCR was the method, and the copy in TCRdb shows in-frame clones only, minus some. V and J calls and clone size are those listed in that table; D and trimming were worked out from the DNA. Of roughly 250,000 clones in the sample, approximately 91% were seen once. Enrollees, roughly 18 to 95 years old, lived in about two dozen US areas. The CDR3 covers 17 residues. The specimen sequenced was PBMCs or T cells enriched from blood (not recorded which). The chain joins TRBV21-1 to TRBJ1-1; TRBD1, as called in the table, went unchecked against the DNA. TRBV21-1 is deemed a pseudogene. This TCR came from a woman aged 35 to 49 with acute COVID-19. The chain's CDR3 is CASSSRDRRMTYAEAFF. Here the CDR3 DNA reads TGTGCCAGCAGCTCCCGGGACAGGAGAATGACATACGCTGAAGCTTTCTTT.